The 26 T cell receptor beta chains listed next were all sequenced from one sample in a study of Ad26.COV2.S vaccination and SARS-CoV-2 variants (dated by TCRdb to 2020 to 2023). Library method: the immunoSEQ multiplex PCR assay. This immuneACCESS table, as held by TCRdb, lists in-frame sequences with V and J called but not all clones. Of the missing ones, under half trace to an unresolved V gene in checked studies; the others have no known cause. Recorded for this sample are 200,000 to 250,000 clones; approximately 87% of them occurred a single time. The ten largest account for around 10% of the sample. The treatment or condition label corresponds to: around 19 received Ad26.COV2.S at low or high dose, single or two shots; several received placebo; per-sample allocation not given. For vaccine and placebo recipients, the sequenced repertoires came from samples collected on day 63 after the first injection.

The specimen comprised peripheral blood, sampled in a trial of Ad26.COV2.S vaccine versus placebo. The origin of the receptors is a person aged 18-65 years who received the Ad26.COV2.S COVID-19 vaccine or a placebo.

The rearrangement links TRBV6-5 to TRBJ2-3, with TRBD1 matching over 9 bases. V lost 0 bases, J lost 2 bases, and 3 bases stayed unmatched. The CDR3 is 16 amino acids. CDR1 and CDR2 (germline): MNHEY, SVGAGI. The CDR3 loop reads CASSYSTGGITDTQYF. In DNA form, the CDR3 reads TGTGCCAGCAGTTACTCAACAGGGGGCATCACAGATACGCAGTATTTT.

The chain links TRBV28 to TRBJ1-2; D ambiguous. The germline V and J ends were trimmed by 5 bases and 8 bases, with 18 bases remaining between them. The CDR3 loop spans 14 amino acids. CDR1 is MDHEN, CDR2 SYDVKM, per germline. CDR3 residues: CASSTLPGGKGYTF. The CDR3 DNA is TGTGCCAGCAGTACCCTTCCGGGAGGGAAGGGCTACACCTTC.

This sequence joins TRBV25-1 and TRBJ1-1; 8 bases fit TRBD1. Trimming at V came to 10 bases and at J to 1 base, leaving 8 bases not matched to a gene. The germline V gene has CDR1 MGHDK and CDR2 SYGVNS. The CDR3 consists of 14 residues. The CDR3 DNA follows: TGTGCCACCCGAACAGGGGGAAAGAACACTGAAGCTTTCTTT. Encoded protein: CATRTGGKNTEAFF.

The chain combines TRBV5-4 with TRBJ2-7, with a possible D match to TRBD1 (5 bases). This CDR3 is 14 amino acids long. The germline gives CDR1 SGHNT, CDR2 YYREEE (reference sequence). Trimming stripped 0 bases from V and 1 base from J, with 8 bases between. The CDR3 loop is CASSLEGFSYEQYF. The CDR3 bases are TGTGCCAGCAGCTTGGAGGGGTTTTCCTACGAGCAGTACTTC.

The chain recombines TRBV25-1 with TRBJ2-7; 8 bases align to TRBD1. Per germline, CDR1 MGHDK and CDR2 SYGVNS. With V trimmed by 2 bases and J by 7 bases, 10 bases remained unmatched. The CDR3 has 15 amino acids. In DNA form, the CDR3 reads TGTGCCAGCAGTGAACTCGCAGGGGGCTCTGGGGAGCAGTACTTC. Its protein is CASSELAGGSGEQYF.

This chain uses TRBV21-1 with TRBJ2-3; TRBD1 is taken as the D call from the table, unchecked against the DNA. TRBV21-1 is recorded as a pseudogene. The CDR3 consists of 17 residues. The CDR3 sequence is CASSKVGRDRGHDTQYF. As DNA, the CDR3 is TGTGCCAGCAGCAAAGTTGGCCGGGACAGGGGGCACGATACGCAGTATTTT.

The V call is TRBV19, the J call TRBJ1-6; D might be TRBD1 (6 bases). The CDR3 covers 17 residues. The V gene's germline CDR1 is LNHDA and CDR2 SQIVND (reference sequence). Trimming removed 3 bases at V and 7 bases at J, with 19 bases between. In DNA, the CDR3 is TGTGCCAGTAGTATCGGAACAGGGTGGGTGTTAAATTCACCCCTCCACTTT. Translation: CASSIGTGWVLNSPLHF. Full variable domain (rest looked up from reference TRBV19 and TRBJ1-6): DGGITQSPKYLFRKEGQNVTLSCEQNLNHDAMYWYRQDPGQGLRLIYYSQIVNDFQKGDIAEGYSVSREKKESFPLTVTSAQKNPTAFYLCASSIGTGWVLNSPLHFGNGTRLTVT.

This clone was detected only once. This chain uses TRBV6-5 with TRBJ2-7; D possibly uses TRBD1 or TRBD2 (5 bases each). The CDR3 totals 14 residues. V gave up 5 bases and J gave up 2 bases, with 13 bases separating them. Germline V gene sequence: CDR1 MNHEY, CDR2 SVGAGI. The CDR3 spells CASSRRGETYEQYF. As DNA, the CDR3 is TGTGCCAGCAGTCGTAGAGGGGAAACCTACGAGCAGTACTTC.

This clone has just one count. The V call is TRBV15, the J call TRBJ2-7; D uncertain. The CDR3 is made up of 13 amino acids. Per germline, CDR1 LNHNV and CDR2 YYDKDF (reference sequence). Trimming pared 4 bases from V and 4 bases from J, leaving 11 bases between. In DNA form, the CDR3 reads TGTGCCACCAGCATAAGAGTTTCTTACGAGCAGTACTTC. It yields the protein CATSIRVSYEQYF.

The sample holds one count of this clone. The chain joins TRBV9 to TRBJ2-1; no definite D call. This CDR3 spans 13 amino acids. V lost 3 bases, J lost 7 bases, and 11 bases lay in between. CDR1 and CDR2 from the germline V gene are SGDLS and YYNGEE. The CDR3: CASSASHGNEQFF. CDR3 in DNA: TGTGCCAGCAGCGCCTCACACGGAAATGAGCAGTTCTTC.

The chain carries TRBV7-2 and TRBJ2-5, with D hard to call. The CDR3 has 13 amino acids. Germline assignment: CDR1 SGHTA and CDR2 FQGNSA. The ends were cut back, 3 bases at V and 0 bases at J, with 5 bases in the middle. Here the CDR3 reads CASSLTNQETQYF. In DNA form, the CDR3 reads TGTGCCAGCAGCTTGACAAACCAAGAGACCCAGTACTTC.

CDR3 region: CASSSRWDEQYF. The CDR3 DNA reads as TGTGCCAGCAGCTCCAGATGGGACGAGCAGTACTTC. This chain uses TRBV7-2 with TRBJ2-7; D gene unclear. V was cut by 4 bases and J by 5 bases, with 9 bases left in between. Germline V gene lookup returns CDR1 SGHTA and CDR2 FQGNSA. This CDR3 has 12 amino acids.

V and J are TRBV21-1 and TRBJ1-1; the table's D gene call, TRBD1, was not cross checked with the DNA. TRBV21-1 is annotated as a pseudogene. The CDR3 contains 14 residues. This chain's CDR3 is CASSRGFPNTEAFF. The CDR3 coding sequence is TGTGCCAGCAGCAGGGGCTTCCCGAACACTGAAGCTTTCTTT.

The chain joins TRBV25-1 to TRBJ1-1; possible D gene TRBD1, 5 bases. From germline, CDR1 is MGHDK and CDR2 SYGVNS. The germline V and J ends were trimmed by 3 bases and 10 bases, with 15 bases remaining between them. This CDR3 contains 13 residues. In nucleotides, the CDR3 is TGTGCCAGCAGTGAGATACAGGCCCCGGCAGCTTTCTTT. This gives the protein CASSEIQAPAAFF.

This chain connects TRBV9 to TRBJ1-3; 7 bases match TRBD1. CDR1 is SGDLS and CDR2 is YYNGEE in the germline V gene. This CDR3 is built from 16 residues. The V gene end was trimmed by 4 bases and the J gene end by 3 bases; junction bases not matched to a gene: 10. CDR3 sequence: CASSSPGTEDGNTIYF. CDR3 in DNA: TGTGCCAGCAGCTCCCCCGGGACAGAAGATGGAAACACCATATATTTT.

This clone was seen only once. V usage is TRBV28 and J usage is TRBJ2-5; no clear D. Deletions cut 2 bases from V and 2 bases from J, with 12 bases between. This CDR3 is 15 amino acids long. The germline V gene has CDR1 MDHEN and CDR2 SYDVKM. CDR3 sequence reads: CASSLLKTKQETQYF. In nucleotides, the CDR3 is TGTGCCAGCAGTTTACTGAAGACGAAACAAGAGACCCAGTACTTC.

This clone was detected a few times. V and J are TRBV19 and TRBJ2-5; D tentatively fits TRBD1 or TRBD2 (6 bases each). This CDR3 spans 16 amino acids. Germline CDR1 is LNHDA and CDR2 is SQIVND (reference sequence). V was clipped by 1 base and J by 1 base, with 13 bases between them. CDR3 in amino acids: CASSIGQGRPQETQYF. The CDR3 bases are TGTGCCAGTAGTATAGGGCAGGGGAGGCCCCAAGAGACCCAGTACTTC.

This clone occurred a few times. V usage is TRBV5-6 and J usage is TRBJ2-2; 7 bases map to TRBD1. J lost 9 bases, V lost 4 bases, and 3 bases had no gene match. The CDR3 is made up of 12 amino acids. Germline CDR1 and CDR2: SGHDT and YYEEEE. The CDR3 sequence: CASSQGDRELFF. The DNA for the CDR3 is TGTGCCAGCAGCCAGGGGGACAGGGAGCTGTTTTTT.

The CDR3: CASSESTGGGADTQYF. The CDR3 DNA is TGCGCCAGCAGTGAGTCGACTGGGGGAGGGGCAGATACGCAGTATTTT. The J gene is TRBJ2-3, the V gene TRBV10-2; 7 positions agree with TRBD2. The V gene end was trimmed by 0 bases and the J gene end by 4 bases; junction bases not matched to a gene: 7. Per germline, CDR1 WSHSY and CDR2 SAAADI. The CDR3 has 16 residues.

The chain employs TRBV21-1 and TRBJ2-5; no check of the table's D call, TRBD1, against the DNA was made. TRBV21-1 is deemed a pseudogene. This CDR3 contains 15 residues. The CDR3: CASSTPDRAQETQYF. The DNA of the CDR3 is TGTGCCAGCAGCACTCCCGACAGGGCCCAAGAGACCCAGTACTTC.

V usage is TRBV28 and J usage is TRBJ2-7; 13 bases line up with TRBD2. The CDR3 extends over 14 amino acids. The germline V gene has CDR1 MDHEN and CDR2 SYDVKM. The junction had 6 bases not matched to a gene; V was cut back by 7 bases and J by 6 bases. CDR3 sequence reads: CASTTGTSGVEQYF. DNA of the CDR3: TGTGCCAGCACCACCGGGACTAGCGGGGTCGAGCAGTACTTC.

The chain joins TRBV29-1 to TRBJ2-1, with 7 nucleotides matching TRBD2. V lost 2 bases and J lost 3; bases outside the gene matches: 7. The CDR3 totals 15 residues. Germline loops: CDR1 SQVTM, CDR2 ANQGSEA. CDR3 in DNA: TGCAGCGTTGAACGGCTAGCGGAGTACTACAATGAGCAGTTCTTC. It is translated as CSVERLAEYYNEQFF.

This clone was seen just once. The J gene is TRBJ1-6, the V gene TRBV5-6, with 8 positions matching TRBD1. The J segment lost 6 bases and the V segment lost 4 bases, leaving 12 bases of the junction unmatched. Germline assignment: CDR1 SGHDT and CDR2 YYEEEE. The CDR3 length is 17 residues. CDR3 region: CASSTYQGARGNSPLHF. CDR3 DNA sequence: TGTGCCAGCAGCACCTACCAGGGGGCGCGGGGTAATTCACCCCTCCACTTT.

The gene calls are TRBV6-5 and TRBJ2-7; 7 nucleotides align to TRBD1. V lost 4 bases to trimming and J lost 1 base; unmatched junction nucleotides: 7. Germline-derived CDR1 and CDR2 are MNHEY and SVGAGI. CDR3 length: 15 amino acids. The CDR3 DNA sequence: TGTGCCAGCAGTTCCGAAGGACAGGAATCCTACGAGCAGTACTTC. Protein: CASSSEGQESYEQYF.

In DNA, the CDR3 is TGTGCCAGCAGCTCGCGAGCGGGTGAGCAGTTCTTC. Translation gives CASSSRAGEQFF. The chain has TRBV7-2 and TRBJ2-1, with D maybe TRBD2 (6 bases). Looked up from germline, CDR1 is SGHTA and CDR2 is FQGNSA. The CDR3 has 12 amino acids. V lost 4 bases and J lost 9, with 10 bases in between. Full variable domain (rest looked up from reference TRBV7-2 and TRBJ2-1): GAGVSQSPSNKVTEKGKDVELRCDPISGHTALYWYRQSLGQGLEFLIYFQGNSAPDKSGLPSDRFSAERTGGSVSTLTIQRTQQEDSAVYLCASSSRAGEQFFGPGTRLTVL.

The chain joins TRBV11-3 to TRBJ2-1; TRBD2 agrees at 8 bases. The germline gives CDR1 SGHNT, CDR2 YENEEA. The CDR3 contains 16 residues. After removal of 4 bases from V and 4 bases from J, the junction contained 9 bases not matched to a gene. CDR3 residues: CASSSGTSGPYNEQFF. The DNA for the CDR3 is TGTGCCAGCAGCTCCGGCACTAGCGGACCTTACAATGAGCAGTTCTTC.